This TCR beta chain was found in a study of radiotherapy plus CTLA-4 blockade in lung cancer. Regarding this clone: Antigen unknown.

The germline V gene has CDR1 MNHNS and CDR2 SASEGT. The CDR3 extends over 15 amino acids. The trim removed 1 base at V and 3 bases at J, leaving 6 bases unmatched. TCRdb's copy holds only in-frame clones and misses some; the assay was immunoSEQ multiplex PCR. The table includes 60,000 to 75,000 clones, around 76% detected once. Study results and limitations: Subsequent to radiotherapy plus ipilimumab, tumor-derived TCR clones underwent expansion in blood. Best predicting response, reportedly, were early blood T cell clone dynamics, with interferon-beta.

This specimen consisted of peripheral blood, obtained from a patient treated with radiotherapy plus ipilimumab. The source of this sequence is a human donor with non-small cell lung cancer whose response to radiotherapy plus ipilimumab could not be evaluated. Some clones in this sample may be carry-over from other donors' samples. The gene calls are TRBV6-1 and TRBJ2-7; 7 bases fit TRBD1. This CDR3 reads CASSEVGQDLYEQYF. In nucleotides, the CDR3 is TGTGCCAGCAGTGAAGTCGGACAGGATCTCTACGAGCAGTACTTC.